This TCR beta chain was profiled in a study of early T cells in non-severe SARS-CoV-2 infection. At the level of the study: Bulk RNA isolated from unsorted whole blood underwent sequencing; chains were not paired.

This CDR3 comprises 19 residues. The TCR library protocol attached unique molecular identifiers to the individual cDNA molecules. TCRdb used MiXCR to reprocess the 5' RACE reads, holding one entry per CDR3 protein. This table has roughly 51,000 distinct CDR3 sequences, around 9.5% appearing once. Study results and limitations: The study's VDJdb matching favored anti-spike CD8 responses and missed private and CD4 specificities.

This clonotype was seen ten or more times. Its target is unknown. This chain uses TRBV12-2 with TRBJ2-7; TRBD2 is the table's D call, not checked against the DNA. TRBV12-2 is a documented pseudogene. This sequence was found in an adult who was a healthcare worker with PCR-confirmed SARS-CoV-2 infection or an uninfected control (not recorded which). The sequencing input was whole blood. The CDR3 nucleotides are TGTGCAAGTCGCCAAGCGGGTCGGGAGTCTGGGAAGAGCCCCTACGAGCAGTACTTC. It yields the protein CASRQAGRESGKSPYEQYF.